The rows below give T cell receptor beta chains drawn from one sample of a study of vaccination effects on CD4 cells after COVID-19. Libraries were prepared by immunoSEQ multiplex PCR; TCRdb keeps only in-frame clonotypes and omits some of them. The sample lists 25,000 to 35,000 clones, under 90% occurring once. Their specific antigens are unknown. The source material was CD4+ T cells from PBMCs cultured with HCoV-NL63 spike peptides, sampled after COVID-19 vaccination. The receptors derive from a human donor who received a COVID-19 vaccine. Some clones in this sample may be carry-over from other donors' samples. Each CDR3 is given with its conserved first and last residue. Each record gives: J gene, V gene, D gene, clone size, CDR3 length, CDR3 DNA, CDR3 protein. A D gene is named only where the DNA matches it firmly. Clone size is not always given. Where it is, it says once, few, many or a class for expanded clones.

TRBJ1-3	TRBV19	.	.	16	TGTGCCAGTACCATAGGGCTTCTGAGCTCTGGAAACACCATATATTTT	CASTIGLLSSGNTIYF
TRBJ2-2	TRBV19	.	.	14	TGTGCCAGTAGTATTCGACAGAGCACCGGGGAGCTGTTTTTT	CASSIRQSTGELFF
TRBJ1-2	TRBV6-5	.	.	13	TGTGCCAGCAGGAATTCAGGGAACTATGGCTACACCTTC	CASRNSGNYGYTF
TRBJ1-1	TRBV2	TRBD1	.	13	TGTGCCAGCAGTGACAGGGGGGGAGCCGAAGCTTTCTTT	CASSDRGGAEAFF
TRBJ1-2	TRBV29-1	.	.	13	TGCAGCGTTGTCGTACTCGGGGACTATGGCTACACCTTC	CSVVVLGDYGYTF
TRBJ2-1	TRBV14	TRBD2	.	17	TGTGCCAGCAGCCAAGACTTAGCGGGGACCTCCTACAATGAGCAGTTCTTC	CASSQDLAGTSYNEQFF
TRBJ1-2	TRBV5-8	TRBD1	.	16	TGTGCCAGCAGCTTGGCACGGACAGGGGATAACTATGGCTACACCTTC	CASSLARTGDNYGYTF
TRBJ2-7	TRBV18	.	.	14	TGTGCCAGCTCACCCGGGACCAGGTTCTACGAGCAGTACTTC	CASSPGTRFYEQYF
TRBJ2-2	TRBV24-1	TRBD1	.	18	TGTGCCACCAGTGATCCAACAGGACAGGGGTGGGACACCGGGGAGCTGTTTTTT	CATSDPTGQGWDTGELFF
TRBJ1-6	TRBV9	.	.	14	TGTGCCAGCAGCGTACTGGGAAAGGGTTCACCCCTCCACTTT	CASSVLGKGSPLHF
TRBJ1-3	TRBV7-2	.	once	15	TGTGCCAGCAGCTTGACCCCAGGGGCTGGAAACACCATATATTTT	CASSLTPGAGNTIYF
TRBJ1-2	TRBV10-1	TRBD1	.	14	TGCGCCAGCAGCCCGGGACAGATCCACTATGGCTACACCTTC	CASSPGQIHYGYTF
TRBJ2-3	TRBV2	.	.	13	TGTGCCAGCAGTCTTTTAATCGCGGATACGCAGTATTTT	CASSLLIADTQYF
TRBJ1-6	TRBV4-1	.	.	12	TGCGCCAGCAGCCATCCTTATTCACCCCTCCACTTT	CASSHPYSPLHF
TRBJ1-1	TRBV5-4	.	few	15	TGTGCCAGCAGTTTGGATGGGGGGTCGAACACTGAAGCTTTCTTT	CASSLDGGSNTEAFF
TRBJ1-2	TRBV19	.	few	17	TGTGCCAGTAGTATAGATCTCTTCGGCCTACCCCGGTATGGCTACACCTTC	CASSIDLFGLPRYGYTF
TRBJ1-2	TRBV19	.	.	15	TGTGCCAGTAGTATAGATAGTGGGCGCAGCTATGGCTACACCTTC	CASSIDSGRSYGYTF
TRBJ2-2	TRBV10-1	.	.	14	TGCGCCAGCGGCGGAACAGCGAACACCGGGGAGCTGTTTTTT	CASGGTANTGELFF